This TCR beta chain was obtained from a study of OX40 agonist ivuxolimab in advanced cancers. Across the study: The mean age was approximately 60 years, ranging from 23 to 79, with 80% to 85% of participants male. One patient with hepatocellular carcinoma and two with cutaneous melanoma, three in all, had partial responses.

The CDR3 spans 13 residues. Germline CDR1 and CDR2: MNHEY and SVGAGI. Trimming took off 7 bases at V and 7 bases at J, with 14 bases between the two ends. Libraries were prepared by immunoSEQ multiplex PCR; TCRdb keeps only in-frame clonotypes and omits some of them. The sample carries roughly 10,000 clones, approximately 87% recorded once. On this clone: Its specificity is unknown.

The study's findings and limits: Some nonresponders also had low normalized T-cell clonal expansion.

The clonotype comes from an adult with an advanced solid tumor such as melanoma, head and neck, liver or kidney cancer. J is TRBJ2-1 and V is TRBV6-5, with D possibly matching TRBD2 (5 bases). The material was CD4+ or CD8+ T cells sorted from blood, obtained in a trial of the OX40 agonist ivuxolimab. The CDR3 nucleotides read TGTGCCAGCACCGATTCCGGGATAAATGAGCAGTTCTTC. This translates into CASTDSGINEQFF.